This record concerns one T cell receptor beta chain sequence. Its cognate antigen has yet to be identified. It has no much larger one-base neighbor in the sample; base qualities were not kept. The source of the sample is a study of T cells after yellow fever vaccination (dated by TCRdb to about 2019). For the wider study: Libraries from fractions with low cell numbers were prepared with the SMART-Seq v4 Ultra Low Input RNA kit. Bulk TCR alpha and beta repertoires were sequenced longitudinally to track T-cell clones before and after primary and booster YFV17D yellow fever vaccination. Blood was collected at multiple timepoints before and after primary and secondary immunization, and bulk PBMC replicates and cell subsets were isolated. Two healthy male donors, one aged 18 to 29 and one aged 30 to 39 years, were included in the cohort.

General study outcomes and caveats: A small share of clonotypes was detected in both CD4 and CD8 compartments, with the overlap likely arising from convergent recombination. Compared with the primary T-cell response, the secondary T-cell response was weaker but faster, peaking on day 5 rather than day 15. Because the study included only a couple of donors, the extent to which the findings can be generalized is limited. Computational filtering was needed because FACS-sorted repertoires could contain abundant contaminating clonotypes from the bulk population. After the booster, most of the clones that had expanded following primary vaccination were detected again (approximately 96% of CD4 and around 88% of CD8), which suggests that memory was broadly maintained.

Taken with the paper, the label for treatment or condition translates to: live attenuated yellow fever vaccine strain. At each blood-draw timepoint, two biological replicates of bulk PBMCs were obtained. PBMCs were isolated from peripheral blood using a standard Ficoll-Paque protocol. TriZol was used to extract RNA from bulk PBMCs, CD4 and CD8 fractions, and dextramer-positive and dextramer-negative fractions. Synthesis of TCR cDNA relied on 5'RACE template switching, a step that introduced a universal primer site along with unique molecular identifiers. cDNA synthesis was primed from both the TCR alpha and TCR beta constant segments. Libraries were amplified in two PCR steps, with sample barcodes and sequencing adapters added in the second step. Libraries were sequenced on Illumina HiSeq 2500 (2x100 bp) or NovaSeq (2x150 bp). As for the original processing: MIGEC was used to demultiplex reads and collapse the reads into UMI consensus sequences, and MiXCR was used for V(D)J alignment. Clonotypes responding to the vaccine were identified with edgeR on replicate PBMC samples, with the criteria of FDR below 0.01 and a log2 fold change above 5 up to day 15. Each bulk clonotype was labeled CD4 or CD8 based on which sequenced repertoire, CD4 or CD8, contained the clonotype at higher abundance. TCRdb took the public reads, trimmed them with fastp at Q25, ran MiXCR for clone calling and kept in-frame beta chains. Each entry merges the rows of one CDR3 protein and shows their most common DNA and genes. The V and J calls shown here were made by TCRdb, not taken from the authors' results. Recorded for this sample are about 550,000 distinct CDR3 sequences; roughly 19% of them occurred a single time. The top ten constitute more than 13% of the sample.

Based on the germline V gene (reference sequence), the CDR1 and CDR2 sequences are DFQATT and SNEGSKA. The CDR3 has 13 amino acids, counting the end cysteine and phenylalanine. Solely the CDR3 DNA is kept, with 39 bases framed from the first base. Unmatched junction bases come to 6, with V trimmed by 6 bases and J by 6 bases. This chain is built from TRBV20-1 and TRBJ1-4, with 8 bases aligning to TRBD1. This specimen was PBMCs, taken 15 days after the yellow fever booster vaccination. The sequence derives from a man aged 25-45 years who received the YFV17D yellow fever vaccine. The CDR3 corresponds to CSADGQGYEKLFF. The DNA reads TGCAGTGCAGATGGACAGGGCTATGAAAAACTGTTTTTT.